This T cell receptor (beta chain) appears in the sequencing data of a study of PD-1 blockade in mismatch repair-deficient tumors. Study background: Patients had more than ten mismatch repair-deficient cancer types, all previously treated and progressing. Study observations and caveats: Tumor-resident clones, often absent from pretreatment blood, expanded after pembrolizumab and then contracted.

This CDR3 spans 15 amino acids. CDR1 and CDR2 from the germline V gene are MGHDK and SYGVNS. Trimming cost V 1 base and J 0 bases, with 9 bases left between them. This clone was observed a few times. Its antigen is not identified. The table came from immunoSEQ multiplex PCR; TCRdb's copy has only in-frame clones and leaves some out. The sample has more than 95,000 clones; roughly 86% are singletons. All patients were mismatch repair deficient, assessed by either PCR or immunohistochemistry. The TCR-sequenced patients were a few responders to pembrolizumab. The sequence came from an adult with mismatch repair-deficient cancer. The sample here was peripheral blood, taken 44 weeks after starting pembrolizumab. V gene TRBV25-1 combines with J gene TRBJ2-5, with D possibly being TRBD2 (5 bases). CDR3 sequence: CASSESIGDQETQYF. The CDR3 DNA reads TGTGCCAGCAGTGAATCAATCGGGGACCAAGAGACCCAGTACTTC.